The 24 T cell receptor beta chains in this list originate from one sample, sequenced in a study of T cells after yellow fever vaccination. TCRdb used MiXCR to reprocess the 5' RACE reads, holding one entry per CDR3 protein. This table has 110,000 to 150,000 distinct CDR3 sequences, just over 6.5% appearing once. The specimen comprised CD4+ T cells sorted from PBMCs, sampled 10 days after the yellow fever booster vaccination. The source of these receptors is a man aged 25 to 40 who received the YFV17D yellow fever vaccine.

This clonotype was seen repeatedly, ten times or more. The V call is TRBV3-1, the J call TRBJ2-1; D might be TRBD1 (5 bases). The germline V and J ends were trimmed by 4 bases and 4 bases, with 8 bases remaining between them. The CDR3 is 13 amino acids. The germline gives CDR1 LGHDT, CDR2 YNNKEL (reference sequence). The CDR3 region is CASSRRQYNEQFF. The CDR3 DNA sequence: TGTGCCAGCAGCCGCCGACAGTACAATGAGCAGTTCTTC.

This clonotype was recorded at least ten times. The chain employs TRBV3-1 and TRBJ1-2; possibly TRBD1 for D (5 bases). The CDR3 spans 14 residues. V was pared by 1 base and J by 2 bases, with 8 bases between. Germline loops: CDR1 LGHDT, CDR2 YNNKEL (reference sequence). The CDR3 nucleotides are TGTGCCAGCAGCCAAGGTGCAGGGAACTATGGCTACACCTTC. This gives the protein CASSQGAGNYGYTF. The full variable domain, rest sourced from reference TRBV3-1 and TRBJ1-2, is DTAVSQTPKYLVTQMGNDKSIKCEQNLGHDTMYWYKQDSKKFLKIMFSYNNKELIINETVPNRFSPKSPDKAHLNLHINSLELGDSAVYFCASSQGAGNYGYTFGSGTRLTVV.

V usage is TRBV20-1 and J usage is TRBJ2-3, with D possibly TRBD1 on 5 matching bases. V shed 6 bases and J shed 2 bases, with 15 bases lying between them. Germline assignment: CDR1 DFQATT and CDR2 SNEGSKA (reference sequence). The CDR3 has 14 amino acids. The CDR3 DNA follows: TGCAGTGCGCCCCCGGCGGACATCACAGATACGCAGTATTTT. It specifies CSAPPADITDTQYF.

This clonotype was detected ten times or more. V usage is TRBV5-6 and J usage is TRBJ2-7; D is uncertain. The CDR3 loop spans 15 amino acids. Looked up from germline, CDR1 is SGHDT and CDR2 is YYEEEE. V was clipped by 0 bases and J by 0 bases, with 10 bases between them. The DNA for the CDR3 is TGTGCCAGCAGCTTGGGGGGTCTCGCCTCCTACGAGCAGTACTTC. Translating it yields CASSLGGLASYEQYF.

Many counts were recorded for this clonotype. The chain employs TRBV7-9 and TRBJ2-1, with 8 bases identical to TRBD2. Losses at the gene ends were 6 bases for V and 0 bases for J; bases not matched to a gene: 4. CDR3 length: 15 amino acids. Per the germline V gene, CDR1 is SEHNR and CDR2 is FQNEAQ (reference sequence). The CDR3 DNA follows: TGTGCCAGCAGTCGGCGGGAGGACTCCTACAATGAGCAGTTCTTC. Translation: CASSRREDSYNEQFF.

This clonotype was recorded at least ten times. This rearrangement joins TRBV27 to TRBJ2-7; 14 bases match TRBD2. Germline lookup yields CDR1 MNHEY and CDR2 SMNVEV (reference sequence). V dropped 6 bases and J dropped 6; count of bases not matched to a gene: 4. The CDR3 is made up of 14 amino acids. The CDR3 DNA follows: TGTGCCAGCAGGACGACTAGCGGGAGGGTCGAGCAGTACTTC. Its protein product is CASRTTSGRVEQYF.

The chain links TRBV7-6 to TRBJ1-1, with D uncertain. The CDR3 sequence is 14 residues long. V lost 5 bases to trimming and J lost 4 bases, with 14 bases between them. CDR1 and CDR2 (germline): SGHVS, FNYEAQ. The chain's CDR3 is CASSPGIPGTEAFF. The CDR3, as DNA: TGTGCCAGCAGCCCCGGGATCCCGGGCACTGAAGCTTTCTTT.

This clonotype came up many times. The V and J genes are TRBV4-3 and TRBJ1-3; TRBD1 matches at 7 bases. The germline V gene has CDR1 LGHNA and CDR2 YSLEER. V lost 3 bases and J lost 0; bases outside the gene matches: 5. The CDR3 runs to 16 residues. CDR3 nucleotides: TGCGCCAGCAGCCAGGAAGACAGGGTCTCTGGAAACACCATATATTTT. Its translation: CASSQEDRVSGNTIYF.

This clonotype has at least ten counts. The chain joins TRBV28 to TRBJ2-1; D could derive from TRBD1 or TRBD2 (5 bases each). Per the germline V gene, CDR1 is MDHEN and CDR2 is SYDVKM. The ends were cut back, 2 bases at V and 2 bases at J, with 16 bases in the middle. The CDR3 is 17 amino acids. The CDR3 DNA is TGTGCCAGCAGTTTAGGGGGTGGCGAAATAACCTACAATGAGCAGTTCTTC. Translated: CASSLGGGEITYNEQFF.

In this sample, this clonotype turned up many times. This chain joins TRBV25-1 and TRBJ2-1; 12 bases align to TRBD2. Germline V gives CDR1 MGHDK, CDR2 SYGVNS. The CDR3 consists of 15 residues. The junction had 6 bases not matched to a gene; V was cut back by 7 bases and J by 5 bases. The CDR3 DNA follows: TGTGCCAGCAAGGGACTAGCGGGTCTTCACAATGAGCAGTTCTTC. Translating gives CASKGLAGLHNEQFF.

This clonotype has a count of ten or more. V is TRBV7-2 and J is TRBJ2-6, with D unresolved. V lost 4 bases and J lost 0, with 7 bases in between. Germline CDR1 SGHTA, CDR2 FQGNSA. The CDR3 is 15 residues long. CDR3 in DNA: TGTGCCAGCAGCTACTCCCGCTCTGGGGCCAACGTCCTGACTTTC. This translates into CASSYSRSGANVLTF.

This clonotype came up many times. V gene TRBV5-6 combines with J gene TRBJ1-2, with 8 bases matching TRBD1. Trimming cost V 1 base and J 3 bases; bases outside gene matches: 5. The CDR3 sequence is 15 residues long. CDR1 is SGHDT and CDR2 is YYEEEE in the germline V gene. CDR3 DNA: TGTGCCAGCAGCTTGTTGGACAGGGAGGACTATGGCTACACCTTC. Its translation: CASSLLDREDYGYTF.

This clonotype was seen many times. The rearrangement links TRBV3-1 to TRBJ2-7; 7 bases fit TRBD1. J gave up 2 bases and V 0 bases, and 4 bases lay outside the gene matches. The CDR3 contains 15 residues. Germline assignment: CDR1 LGHDT and CDR2 YNNKEL (reference sequence). CDR3 region: CASSQDGQAPYEQYF. For the CDR3, the DNA is TGTGCCAGCAGCCAAGACGGACAGGCGCCCTACGAGCAGTACTTC.

The CDR3 protein is CSAPDSKNGRLAKNIQYF. Here the CDR3 DNA reads TGCAGTGCACCCGACAGTAAGAATGGACGATTAGCCAAAAACATTCAGTACTTC. The chain combines TRBV20-1 with TRBJ2-4; TRBD1 might be the D (5 bases). CDR1 is DFQATT, CDR2 SNEGSKA, per germline (reference sequence). Trimming stripped 6 bases from V and 0 bases from J, with 24 bases between. CDR3 size: 18 residues.

The chain combines TRBV12-3 or TRBV12-4 with TRBJ2-1; 10 nucleotides align to TRBD2. The CDR3 contains 19 residues. J gave up 9 bases and V 5 bases, and 22 bases lay outside the gene matches. CDR3 loop: CASSPRTLLAGRGAGEQFF. The DNA for the CDR3 is TGTGCCAGCAGTCCCCGTACCCTACTAGCGGGACGGGGGGCTGGTGAGCAGTTCTTC.

This clonotype was picked up many times. CDR3 sequence reads: CSARGTGATDTQYF. Written as DNA, the CDR3 is TGCAGTGCTAGAGGGACAGGGGCCACAGATACGCAGTATTTT. This chain connects TRBV20-1 to TRBJ2-3; TRBD1 matches at 9 bases. This CDR3 is 14 amino acids long. Germline values: CDR1 DFQATT, CDR2 SNEGSKA (reference sequence). V gave up 1 base and J gave up 2 bases; unmatched junction bases: 1.

This clonotype was seen a few times. The genes are TRBV18 and TRBJ1-4; 8 bases fit TRBD1. From germline, CDR1 is KGHSH and CDR2 LQKENI. The CDR3 totals 16 residues. J lost 5 bases, V lost 2 bases, and 7 bases had no gene match. The CDR3 loop is CASSPGQGLRNEKLFF. The CDR3 nucleotides read TGTGCCAGCTCACCAGGACAGGGATTAAGGAATGAAAAACTGTTTTTT. The full variable domain, with the rest looked up from reference TRBV18 and TRBJ1-4, is NAGVMQNPRHLVRRRGQEARLRCSPMKGHSHVYWYRQLPEEGLKFMVYLQKENIIDESGMPKERFSAEFPKEGPSILRIQQVVRGDSAAYFCASSPGQGLRNEKLFFGSGTQLSVL.

This clonotype was counted many times. The DNA of the CDR3 is TGCGCCAGCAGCCCTCCGGGACGCTATAATTCACCCCTCCACTTT. This codes for CASSPPGRYNSPLHF. The chain combines TRBV4-1 with TRBJ1-6; possible D gene TRBD1, 5 bases. Deletions cut 4 bases from V and 3 bases from J, with 10 bases between. The CDR3 is made up of 15 amino acids. The germline CDR1 and CDR2 sequences are MGHRA and YSYEKL.

This clonotype has ten or more counts. The chain has TRBV7-2 and TRBJ1-1, with no clear D. Between the trimmed V and J ends, which lost 5 bases and 1 base, there was a span of 11 bases. CDR1 SGHTA and CDR2 FQGNSA come from the germline V gene. The CDR3 is 14 residues long. As DNA, the CDR3 is TGTGCCAGCAGCCCCCCCCGGGAGAACACTGAAGCTTTCTTT. This codes for CASSPPRENTEAFF. Together with reference TRBV7-2 and TRBJ1-1, the CDR3 gives the full variable domain: GAGVSQSPSNKVTEKGKDVELRCDPISGHTALYWYRQSLGQGLEFLIYFQGNSAPDKSGLPSDRFSAERTGGSVSTLTIQRTQQEDSAVYLCASSPPRENTEAFFGQGTRLTVV.

This clonotype came up many times. The rearrangement links TRBV6-1 to TRBJ2-7, with 10 bases aligning to TRBD2. Germline CDR1 and CDR2: MNHNS and SASEGT. This CDR3 is built from 14 residues. Trimming took 6 bases from V and 6 from J; bases not matched to a gene: 8. This chain's CDR3 is CASRSGRALGEQYF. The CDR3 DNA is TGTGCCAGCAGGAGCGGGAGGGCCCTCGGCGAGCAGTACTTC.

This clonotype has a count of ten or more. This rearrangement joins TRBV25-1 to TRBJ1-3, with a weak D call TRBD1 (6 bases). Germline V CDR1 and CDR2: MGHDK, SYGVNS. The CDR3 contains 13 residues. Trimming took off 6 bases at V and 6 bases at J, with 12 bases between the two ends. The CDR3: CASRAGVVNTIYF. The CDR3 region has the DNA TGTGCCAGCAGGGCAGGGGTTGTAAACACCATATATTTT.

This clonotype was found many times. DNA for the CDR3: TGCAGTGCTCCCATCATGAGGGAGATACCCCAGTATTTT. Amino acids: CSAPIMREIPQYF. This sequence joins TRBV20-1 and TRBJ2-3, with D possibly being TRBD2 (5 bases). The CDR3 runs to 13 residues. Looked up from germline, CDR1 is DFQATT and CDR2 is SNEGSKA (reference sequence). With 5 bases removed from V and 12 bases from J, the gap between germline ends came to 21 bases.

This clonotype was counted ten times or more. The genes are TRBV14 and TRBJ2-1; TRBD2 might be the D (5 bases). The CDR3 sequence is 15 residues long. The V end lost 2 bases, the J end lost 8 bases, and 16 bases lay between the germline ends. Germline CDR1 and CDR2: SGHDN and FVKESK. The CDR3 spells CASSQRNTRWHEQFF. DNA of the CDR3: TGTGCCAGCAGCCAACGTAACACTAGGTGGCATGAGCAGTTCTTC.

This clonotype was recorded many times. The J gene is TRBJ2-3, the V gene TRBV15, with 10 nucleotides matching TRBD2. Germline values: CDR1 LNHNV, CDR2 YYDKDF (reference sequence). The J segment lost 3 bases and the V segment lost 4 bases, leaving 13 bases of the junction unmatched. The length of the CDR3 is 18 residues. The CDR3 loop reads CATSKLGIPSGRTDTQYF. The CDR3 coding sequence is TGTGCCACCAGCAAATTAGGGATTCCTAGCGGGAGAACAGATACGCAGTATTTT.